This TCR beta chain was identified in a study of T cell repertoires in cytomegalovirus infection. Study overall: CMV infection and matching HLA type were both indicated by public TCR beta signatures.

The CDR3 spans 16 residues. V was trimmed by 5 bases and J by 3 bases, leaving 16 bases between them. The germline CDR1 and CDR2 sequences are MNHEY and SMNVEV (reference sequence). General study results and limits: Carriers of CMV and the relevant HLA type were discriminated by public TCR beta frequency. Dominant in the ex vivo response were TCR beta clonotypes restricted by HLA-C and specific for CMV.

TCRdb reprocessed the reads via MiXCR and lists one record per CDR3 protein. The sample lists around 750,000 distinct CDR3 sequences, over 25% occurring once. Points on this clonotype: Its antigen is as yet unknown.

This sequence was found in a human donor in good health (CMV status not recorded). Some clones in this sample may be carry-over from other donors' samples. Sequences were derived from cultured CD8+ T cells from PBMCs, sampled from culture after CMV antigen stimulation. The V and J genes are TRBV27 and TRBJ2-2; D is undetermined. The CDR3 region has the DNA TGTGCCAGCAGTGCAGTGACCTTAGAGGACACCGGGGAGCTGTTTTTT. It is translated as CASSAVTLEDTGELFF.